What follows are 28 T cell receptor beta chains derived from one specimen sequenced in a study of shared clonotypes between healthy human individuals. Here immunoSEQ multiplex PCR was the method, and the copy in TCRdb shows in-frame clones only, minus some. The sample includes 1,500,000 or so clones, over 95% of them seen just once. Sequenced sample: naive CD4+ T cells sorted from blood. As for subset: CD45RA+ positively selected. The receptors here all came from a man aged 25-45 years in good health.

J is TRBJ2-2 and V is TRBV11-2; D possibly corresponds to TRBD2 (7 bases). Per the germline V gene, CDR1 is SGHAT and CDR2 is FQNNGV. Trimming stripped 6 bases from V and 6 bases from J, with 23 bases between. CDR3 length: 17 residues. The CDR3 here is CASSSITGGWDAGELFF. CDR3 DNA: TGTGCCAGCAGTTCCATCACGGGGGGCTGGGATGCCGGGGAGCTGTTTTTT.

This CDR3 is CSVEPGQKQETQYF. The CDR3 DNA sequence: TGCAGCGTTGAACCAGGACAGAAGCAAGAGACCCAGTACTTC. The genes are TRBV29-1 and TRBJ2-5; a weak D match, TRBD1 (6 bases). The CDR3 runs to 14 residues. The V end lost 2 bases, the J end lost 2 bases, and 12 bases lay between the germline ends. Germline CDR1 is SQVTM and CDR2 is ANQGSEA.

This chain joins TRBV7-9 and TRBJ2-4, with D hard to call. CDR1 is SEHNR, CDR2 FQNEAQ, per germline (reference sequence). The V end was cut by 2 bases, the J end by 8 bases, with 7 bases between. CDR3 length equals 12 residues. The CDR3, as DNA: TGTGCCAGCAGCTTAAATGCAGACATTCAGTACTTC. This codes for CASSLNADIQYF.

The V call is TRBV7-9, the J call TRBJ2-5, with TRBD1 matching 8 bases. CDR3 length: 15 amino acids. The ends lost 0 bases at V and 7 bases at J; junction bases unmatched: 7. The germline V gene encodes CDR1 SEHNR and CDR2 FQNEAQ (reference sequence). The CDR3 region has the DNA TGTGCCAGCAGCTTAGCGACAGGGGCTCCTCGGACCCAGTACTTC. Translation gives CASSLATGAPRTQYF.

The rearrangement links TRBV5-1 to TRBJ2-2, with a possible D match to TRBD1 (5 bases). V was clipped by 5 bases and J by 4 bases, with 9 bases between them. In germline, CDR1 is SGHRS, CDR2 YFSETQ. The CDR3 is 13 residues long. CDR3 in amino acids: CASSQGTTGELFF. The CDR3 DNA follows: TGCGCCAGCAGTCAGGGCACCACCGGGGAGCTGTTTTTT.

V and J are TRBV5-4 and TRBJ1-3; D remains ambiguous. The V end lost 1 base, the J end lost 0 bases, and 8 bases lay between the germline ends. CDR1 and CDR2 (germline): SGHNT, YYREEE (reference sequence). This CDR3 is 15 amino acids long. The CDR3 DNA is TGTGCCAGCAGCTTGTCTCCCGGCTCTGGAAACACCATATATTTT. Translating it yields CASSLSPGSGNTIYF.

In regard to this clone: The same CDR3 also results from other DNA sequences found in this sample. The V gene is TRBV5-1, the J gene TRBJ2-7; tentative D call: TRBD2 (6 bases). The CDR3 has 14 amino acids. Germline-derived CDR1 and CDR2 are SGHRS and YFSETQ. With 0 bases removed from V and 4 bases from J, the gap between germline ends came to 11 bases. In DNA, the CDR3 is TGCGCCAGCAGCTTGGGCGGGGACTTTTACGAGCAGTACTTC. Its protein is CASSLGGDFYEQYF.

About this clone: The same CDR3 arises from other DNA sequences in this sample as well. Here the CDR3 DNA reads TGTGCCAGCAGCTCCCGACAGGGATCCTACGAGCAGTACTTC. It yields the protein CASSSRQGSYEQYF. The V gene is TRBV7-2, the J gene TRBJ2-7; 7 bases line up with TRBD1. The CDR3 has 14 amino acids. V trimming: 4 bases; J trimming: 1 base; junction bases outside the gene matches: 4. Per germline, CDR1 SGHTA and CDR2 FQGNSA. The whole variable domain, remainder taken from reference TRBV7-2 and TRBJ2-7, is GAGVSQSPSNKVTEKGKDVELRCDPISGHTALYWYRQSLGQGLEFLIYFQGNSAPDKSGLPSDRFSAERTGGSVSTLTIQRTQQEDSAVYLCASSSRQGSYEQYFGPGTRLTVT.

The chain employs TRBV18 and TRBJ2-7; D is tentatively TRBD1 or TRBD2 (5 bases each). CDR1 and CDR2 from the germline V gene are KGHSH and LQKENI. This CDR3 region has 14 residues. Trimming cost V 3 bases and J 3 bases, with 12 bases left between them. CDR3 nucleotide sequence: TGTGCCAGCTCACCTTTCAGCGGACACTACGAGCAGTACTTC. Protein product: CASSPFSGHYEQYF.

The chain couples TRBV2 to TRBJ2-1, with a possible D match to TRBD1 (6 bases). From germline, CDR1 is SNHLY and CDR2 FYNNEI. The CDR3 is 13 amino acids. V was clipped by 6 bases and J by 9 bases, with 15 bases between them. The CDR3 DNA follows: TGTGCCAGCAGGGAGACAGGACTTGCTGAGCAGTTCTTC. Its translation is CASRETGLAEQFF.

The table lists this clone with a count of one. This chain links TRBV7-2 with TRBJ2-5, with 8 bases identical to TRBD2. The V and J ends lost 7 bases and 5 bases, in that order; junction bases with no gene match: 15. Germline CDR1 is SGHTA and CDR2 is FQGNSA. The length of the CDR3 is 16 residues. The CDR3 sequence is CASTLRTSPRTETQYF. The CDR3 DNA reads as TGTGCCAGCACCCTTCGGACTAGCCCTCGTACGGAGACCCAGTACTTC.

The chain links TRBV28 to TRBJ2-3, with D uncertain. The germline V and J ends were trimmed by 3 bases and 0 bases, with 13 bases remaining between them. Per germline, CDR1 MDHEN and CDR2 SYDVKM. The CDR3 spans 16 residues. The CDR3 DNA is TGTGCCAGCAGTTTCCCCCGCCTGGCGAGCACAGATACGCAGTATTTT. It encodes CASSFPRLASTDTQYF. Based on the CDR3 plus reference TRBV28 and TRBJ2-3, the full variable domain is DVKVTQSSRYLVKRTGEKVFLECVQDMDHENMFWYRQDPGLGLRLIYFSYDVKMKEKGDIPEGYSVSREKKERFSLILESASTNQTSMYLCASSFPRLASTDTQYFGPGTRLTVL.

This clone has a single count. The V and J genes are TRBV6-5 and TRBJ2-5; 8 bases are a match to TRBD1. This CDR3 spans 14 amino acids. The V gene's germline CDR1 is MNHEY and CDR2 SVGAGI. Germline trimming cut 2 bases from V and 5 bases from J; bases unmatched to any gene: 4. The CDR3 is CASSYTGQGETQYF. In nucleotides, the CDR3 is TGTGCCAGCAGTTACACCGGACAGGGCGAGACCCAGTACTTC.

The rearrangement links TRBV14 to TRBJ2-3; D call uncertain. V lost 1 base and J lost 2, with 10 bases in between. CDR1 and CDR2 from the germline V gene are SGHDN and FVKESK. The CDR3 totals 15 residues. The CDR3 loop is CASSQGSYSTDTQYF. CDR3 in DNA: TGTGCCAGCAGCCAAGGATCTTACTCCACAGATACGCAGTATTTT. The full variable domain, with the rest looked up from reference TRBV14 and TRBJ2-3, is EAGVTQFPSHSVIEKGQTVTLRCDPISGHDNLYWYRRVMGKEIKFLLHFVKESKQDESGMPNNRFLAERTGGTYSTLKVQPAELEDSGVYFCASSQGSYSTDTQYFGPGTRLTVL.

The chain employs TRBV29-1 and TRBJ2-7; 9 nucleotides align to TRBD1. J lost 6 bases, V lost 6 bases, and 9 bases had no gene match. The CDR3 covers 13 residues. CDR1 and CDR2 from the germline V gene are SQVTM and ANQGSEA. CDR3 sequence reads: CSVVPGTGSEQYF. As DNA, the CDR3 is TGCAGCGTGGTCCCCGGGACAGGGTCCGAGCAGTACTTC.

The chain uses TRBV18 and TRBJ2-1; 9 bases are shared with TRBD1. After removal of 3 bases from V and 5 bases from J, the junction contained 8 bases not matched to a gene. Looked up from germline, CDR1 is KGHSH and CDR2 is LQKENI. The CDR3 runs 16 residues. The CDR3: CASSPKGQGTHNEQFF. The CDR3 bases are TGTGCCAGCTCACCTAAGGGACAGGGAACTCACAATGAGCAGTTCTTC.

The chain links TRBV7-8 to TRBJ2-2; 12 nucleotides align to TRBD1. The J segment lost 5 bases and the V segment lost 3 bases, leaving 7 bases of the junction unmatched. CDR1 SGHVS and CDR2 FQNEAQ come from the germline V gene. The CDR3 sequence is 17 residues long. The chain's CDR3 is CASSFWMGQGATGELFF. The CDR3 DNA reads TGTGCCAGCAGCTTTTGGATGGGACAGGGGGCTACCGGGGAGCTGTTTTTT.

J is TRBJ2-2 and V is TRBV7-9, with D possibly matching TRBD1 (5 bases). Germline V CDR1 and CDR2: SEHNR, FQNEAQ (reference sequence). The CDR3 is made up of 18 amino acids. V lost 8 bases and J 4 bases, leaving 26 bases between the germline ends. The CDR3 DNA follows: TGTGCCAGCGGGGCCCCCAATAAGGGCACTCTAGGCACCGGGGAGCTGTTTTTT. Its translation: CASGAPNKGTLGTGELFF.

The chain couples TRBV7-2 to TRBJ2-2; D ambiguous. V was pared by 4 bases and J by 0 bases, with 15 bases between. The CDR3 length is 17 residues. Per the germline V gene, CDR1 is SGHTA and CDR2 is FQGNSA. CDR3 in DNA: TGTGCCAGCAGCTCCCAAACTCGGTCCACGAACACCGGGGAGCTGTTTTTT. Amino acids: CASSSQTRSTNTGELFF.

The V and J genes are TRBV28 and TRBJ2-6; tentatively, D is TRBD1 or TRBD2 (6 bases each). The length of the CDR3 is 18 residues. Germline V CDR1 and CDR2: MDHEN, SYDVKM. Trimming took 3 bases from V and 0 from J, leaving 15 bases between them. CDR3 sequence: CASSFPGGAGSGANVLTF. Written as DNA, the CDR3 is TGTGCCAGCAGTTTTCCCGGGGGCGCCGGCTCTGGGGCCAACGTCCTGACTTTC.

This clone has just a few counts. This rearrangement joins TRBV19 to TRBJ1-4; a possible D gene is TRBD1 (5 bases). Germline values: CDR1 LNHDA, CDR2 SQIVND (reference sequence). The CDR3 consists of 10 residues. Trimming took 9 bases from V and 12 from J, leaving 11 bases between them. The CDR3, as DNA: TGTGCCAGCGGGGCTGGGGAACTGTTTTTT. This translates into CASGAGELFF.

CDR3 in DNA: TGTGCCAGCAGCTTTCTCGACAGTAATGAAAAACTGTTTTTT. Translation: CASSFLDSNEKLFF. The rearrangement links TRBV7-9 to TRBJ1-4; D might be TRBD1 (5 bases). The germline gives CDR1 SEHNR, CDR2 FQNEAQ (reference sequence). V dropped 3 bases and J dropped 4 bases, with 9 bases sitting between them. The CDR3 contains 14 residues.

V is TRBV2 and J is TRBJ2-7; D uncertain. The germline V gene has CDR1 SNHLY and CDR2 FYNNEI. This CDR3 spans 13 amino acids. V was clipped by 2 bases and J by 2 bases, with 7 bases between them. CDR3 coding DNA: TGTGCCAGCAGTGAACATAGAACCTACGAGCAGTACTTC. It translates to CASSEHRTYEQYF.

This clone was detected only once. The chain couples TRBV9 to TRBJ2-6, with D uncertain. This CDR3 region has 19 residues. Germline V CDR1 and CDR2: SGDLS, YYNGEE. V lost 0 bases and J 0 bases, leaving 16 bases between the germline ends. Here the CDR3 DNA reads TGTGCCAGCAGCGTAGCTTTTGAAGTCGGGTCCTCTGGGGCCAACGTCCTGACTTTC. Translated: CASSVAFEVGSSGANVLTF.

The V gene is TRBV5-5, the J gene TRBJ1-4; D remains ambiguous. This CDR3 is 13 amino acids long. V lost 1 base, J lost 5 bases, and 6 bases lay in between. CDR1 SGHKS and CDR2 YYEKEE come from the germline V gene (reference sequence). CDR3 nucleotide sequence: TGTGCCAGCAGCTTGTGGAGCAATGAAAAACTGTTTTTT. Its translation is CASSLWSNEKLFF.

This sequence joins TRBV11-2 and TRBJ2-3; 8 bases fit TRBD2. The trim removed 5 bases at V and 8 bases at J, leaving 15 bases unmatched. CDR1 is SGHAT and CDR2 is FQNNGV in the germline V gene. This CDR3 comprises 16 residues. The chain's CDR3 is CASSPALSGAHGTQYF. As DNA, the CDR3 is TGTGCCAGCAGCCCCGCCCTTAGCGGGGCGCATGGTACGCAGTATTTT.

CDR3 in DNA: TGTGCCAGCAGCGGCCGGAAAGACAGAAAGCAGAACTATGGCTACACCTTC. It yields the protein CASSGRKDRKQNYGYTF. The rearrangement joins TRBV13 to TRBJ1-2, with D possibly being TRBD1 (5 bases). The CDR3 is 17 amino acids. V gave up 5 bases and J gave up 2 bases, with 21 bases separating them. Germline V gene lookup returns CDR1 PRHDT and CDR2 FYEKMQ (reference sequence).

The V call is TRBV18, the J call TRBJ2-2; D unresolved. V was cut by 4 bases and J by 8 bases, with 8 bases left in between. The CDR3 has 12 residues. CDR1 KGHSH and CDR2 LQKENI come from the germline V gene. Here the CDR3 DNA reads TGTGCCAGCTCACAGGACGGAGGGGAGCTGTTTTTT. Its protein is CASSQDGGELFF. Full variable domain (missing parts from reference TRBV18 and TRBJ2-2): NAGVMQNPRHLVRRRGQEARLRCSPMKGHSHVYWYRQLPEEGLKFMVYLQKENIIDESGMPKERFSAEFPKEGPSILRIQQVVRGDSAAYFCASSQDGGELFFGEGSRLTVL.